This T cell receptor beta chain is drawn from a study of blood T cells in healthy people across ages. Turning to the study itself: Capture via template switching afforded approximately one barcoded beta molecule per two T cells. Findings and caveats of the study: Because sorting was not performed, PBMCs prevented conclusive naive versus antigen-experienced comparison. Diversity estimated from one million T cells was considered an underestimate.

This clonotype was recorded a few times. Its cognate antigen is unknown. Total RNA amounts of at least 6 micrograms were extracted per sample. Trimming at V came to 3 bases and at J to 6 bases, leaving 4 bases not matched to a gene. The length of the CDR3 is 13 residues. Germline lookup yields CDR1 SQVTM and CDR2 ANQGSEA. The authors ran a second PCR of 7 to 11 cycles using a sample-barcoded 5' primer and a J-beta primer mix. TCRdb called the 5' RACE reads again in MiXCR, with one record for every CDR3 protein. The sample lists about 1.8 million distinct CDR3 sequences; around 48% were seen once. This receptor was identified in a woman between 40 and 50 years old in good health. V gene TRBV29-1 combines with J gene TRBJ2-5, with 10 bases fitting TRBD1. The sequenced sample consisted of blood. The CDR3 nucleotides read TGCAGCGTTGACTCGGGACAGGGGAAGACCCAGTACTTC. Translating it yields CSVDSGQGKTQYF.